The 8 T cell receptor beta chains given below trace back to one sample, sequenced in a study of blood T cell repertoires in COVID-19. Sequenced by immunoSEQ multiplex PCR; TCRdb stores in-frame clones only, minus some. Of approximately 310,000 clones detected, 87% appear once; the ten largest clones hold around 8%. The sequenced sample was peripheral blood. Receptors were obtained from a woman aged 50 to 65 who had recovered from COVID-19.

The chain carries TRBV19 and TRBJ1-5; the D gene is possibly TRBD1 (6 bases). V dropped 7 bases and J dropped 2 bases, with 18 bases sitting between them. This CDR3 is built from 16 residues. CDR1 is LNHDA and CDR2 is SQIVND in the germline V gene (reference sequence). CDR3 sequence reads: CASTPTGRGGNQPQHF. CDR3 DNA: TGTGCCAGTACCCCGACAGGACGAGGAGGCAATCAGCCCCAGCATTTT.

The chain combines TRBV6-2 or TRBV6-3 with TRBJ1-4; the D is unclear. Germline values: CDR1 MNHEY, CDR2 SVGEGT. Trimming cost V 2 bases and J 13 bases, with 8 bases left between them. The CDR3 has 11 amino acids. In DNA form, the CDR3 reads TGTGCCAGCAGTTACGGGAGCCGACTGTTTTTT. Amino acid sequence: CASSYGSRLFF.

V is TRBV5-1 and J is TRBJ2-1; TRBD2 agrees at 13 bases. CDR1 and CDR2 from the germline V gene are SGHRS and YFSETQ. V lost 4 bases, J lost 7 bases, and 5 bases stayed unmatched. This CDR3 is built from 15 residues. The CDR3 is CASSAGLAGENEQFF. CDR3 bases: TGCGCCAGCAGCGCCGGACTAGCGGGGGAAAATGAGCAGTTCTTC. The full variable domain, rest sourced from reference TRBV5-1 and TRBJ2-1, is KAGVTQTPRYLIKTRGQQVTLSCSPISGHRSVSWYQQTPGQGLQFLFEYFSETQRNKGNFPGRFSGRQFSNSRSEMNVSTLELGDSALYLCASSAGLAGENEQFFGPGTRLTVL.

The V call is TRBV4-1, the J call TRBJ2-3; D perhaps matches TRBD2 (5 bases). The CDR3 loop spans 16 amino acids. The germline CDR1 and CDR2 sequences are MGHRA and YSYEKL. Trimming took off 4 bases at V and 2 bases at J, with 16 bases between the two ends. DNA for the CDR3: TGCGCCAGCAGCCTCCGGACGGGAAAAGACACAGATACGCAGTATTTT. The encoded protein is CASSLRTGKDTDTQYF.

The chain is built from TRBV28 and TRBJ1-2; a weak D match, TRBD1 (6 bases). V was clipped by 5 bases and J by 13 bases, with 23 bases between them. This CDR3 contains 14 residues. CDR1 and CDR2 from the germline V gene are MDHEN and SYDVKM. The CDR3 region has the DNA TGTGCCAGCAGTCCCGTCCCTAAACAGGGTCGGTTCACCTTC. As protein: CASSPVPKQGRFTF.

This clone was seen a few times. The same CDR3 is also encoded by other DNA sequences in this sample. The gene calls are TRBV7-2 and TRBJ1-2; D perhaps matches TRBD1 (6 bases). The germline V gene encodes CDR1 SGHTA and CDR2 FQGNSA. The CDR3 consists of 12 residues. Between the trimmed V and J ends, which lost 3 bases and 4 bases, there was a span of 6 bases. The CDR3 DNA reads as TGTGCCAGCAGCTTGGACAGCTATGGCTACACCTTC. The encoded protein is CASSLDSYGYTF.

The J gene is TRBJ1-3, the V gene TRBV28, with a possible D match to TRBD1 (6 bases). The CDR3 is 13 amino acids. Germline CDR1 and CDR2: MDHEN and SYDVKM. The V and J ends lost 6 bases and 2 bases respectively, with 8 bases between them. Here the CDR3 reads CASSWTAGNTIYF. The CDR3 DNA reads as TGTGCCAGCAGCTGGACAGCTGGAAACACCATATATTTT.

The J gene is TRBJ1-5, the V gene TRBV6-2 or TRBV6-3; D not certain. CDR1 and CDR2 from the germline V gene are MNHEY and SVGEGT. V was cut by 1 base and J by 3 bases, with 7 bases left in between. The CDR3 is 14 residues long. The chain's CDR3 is CASSYLGNNQPQHF. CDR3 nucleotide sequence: TGTGCCAGCAGTTACTTGGGCAACAATCAGCCCCAGCATTTT.